These 30 T cell receptor beta chains share one sample of origin, sequenced in a study of T cell responses to AZD1222 COVID-19 vaccine. TCRdb keeps only in-frame clones here, not all; method: immunoSEQ multiplex PCR. The sample holds approximately 150,000 clones, 90% seen once. Specimen: peripheral blood, collected 28 days after the second dose of the MenACWY control vaccine. These receptors all stem from an adult who received the MenACWY meningococcal vaccine as a control.

The rearrangement uses TRBV6-5 and TRBJ2-7, with TRBD1 identical over 8 bases. The CDR3 loop spans 16 amino acids. Trimming at V came to 0 bases and at J to 3 bases, leaving 7 bases not matched to a gene. CDR1 is MNHEY and CDR2 is SVGAGI in the germline V gene. CDR3 nucleotide sequence: TGTGCCAGCAGTTACTCTGGCCAGGGGGCGCGCTACGAGCAGTACTTC. Amino acid sequence: CASSYSGQGARYEQYF.

V gene TRBV14 combines with J gene TRBJ2-5; D is uncertain. The CDR3 has 13 amino acids. Between the trimmed V and J ends, which lost 0 bases and 4 bases, there was a span of 6 bases. Germline V lookup: CDR1 SGHDN, CDR2 FVKESK. CDR3 sequence: CASSQDWVETQYF. CDR3 DNA: TGTGCCAGCAGCCAAGATTGGGTAGAGACCCAGTACTTC.

J is TRBJ1-5 and V is TRBV2, with TRBD1 matching 10 bases. Germline CDR1 SNHLY, CDR2 FYNNEI. Germline trimming cut 6 bases from V and 3 bases from J; bases unmatched to any gene: 2. CDR3 length: 14 amino acids. CDR3 region: CASSGTGDNQPQHF. The CDR3 coding sequence is TGTGCCAGCAGCGGGACAGGGGACAATCAGCCCCAGCATTTT. The variable domain in full, completed from reference TRBV2 and TRBJ1-5, reads EPEVTQTPSHQVTQMGQEVILRCVPISNHLYFYWYRQILGQKVEFLVSFYNNEISEKSEIFDDQFSVERPDGSNFTLKIRSTKLEDSAMYFCASSGTGDNQPQHFGDGTRLSIL.

The table lists this clone with a few counts. The chain has TRBV9 and TRBJ2-7; perhaps TRBD2 as D (6 bases). The CDR3 has 16 amino acids. Germline loops: CDR1 SGDLS, CDR2 YYNGEE. Trimming took 0 bases from V and 2 from J, leaving 15 bases between them. CDR3 loop: CASSVERLADPYEQYF. CDR3 coding DNA: TGTGCCAGCAGCGTAGAGAGGTTAGCGGATCCCTACGAGCAGTACTTC.

The chain links TRBV2 to TRBJ1-1, with D perhaps matching TRBD1 (5 bases). V was trimmed by 7 bases and J by 4 bases, leaving 16 bases between them. CDR1 is SNHLY and CDR2 is FYNNEI in the germline V gene. This CDR3 comprises 14 residues. The CDR3 loop reads CASKVRTGTTEAFF. Here the CDR3 DNA reads TGTGCCAGCAAAGTCCGCACAGGAACCACTGAAGCTTTCTTT.

The rearrangement uses TRBV18 and TRBJ1-2; 9 bases are a match to TRBD1. The CDR3 consists of 14 residues. Germline trimming cut 3 bases from V and 7 bases from J; bases unmatched to any gene: 6. Germline V CDR1 and CDR2: KGHSH, LQKENI. CDR3 sequence reads: CASSPEDRGTGYTF. DNA of the CDR3: TGTGCCAGCTCACCCGAGGACAGGGGTACTGGCTACACCTTC.

The rearrangement joins TRBV7-9 to TRBJ2-1; 11 bases are a match to TRBD2. Germline V gives CDR1 SEHNR, CDR2 FQNEAQ (reference sequence). The CDR3 sequence is 16 residues long. V shed 5 bases, J shed 0 bases, and the junction held 3 bases outside the gene matches. CDR3 nucleotides: TGTGCCAGCAGCCCGACTAGCGGGGTCTCCTACAATGAGCAGTTCTTC. As protein: CASSPTSGVSYNEQFF.

The CDR3 loop is CASSPPYTF. The CDR3 region has the DNA TGTGCCAGCAGTCCACCTTACACCTTC. This chain connects TRBV28 to TRBJ1-2; D not certain. The CDR3 length is 9 residues. Germline V CDR1 and CDR2: MDHEN, SYDVKM. Trimming removed 5 bases from V and 11 bases from J, with 6 bases in between.

This chain uses TRBV19 with TRBJ2-5, with no clear D. V shed 4 bases and J shed 2 bases, with 5 bases lying between them. The length of the CDR3 is 12 residues. Germline values: CDR1 LNHDA, CDR2 SQIVND (reference sequence). The CDR3 nucleotides read TGTGCCAGTAGTACGAGTCAAGAGACCCAGTACTTC. This sequence encodes CASSTSQETQYF. Full variable domain (outside the CDR3, taken from reference TRBV19 and TRBJ2-5): DGGITQSPKYLFRKEGQNVTLSCEQNLNHDAMYWYRQDPGQGLRLIYYSQIVNDFQKGDIAEGYSVSREKKESFPLTVTSAQKNPTAFYLCASSTSQETQYFGPGTRLLVL.

This clone was observed a single time. The CDR3 sequence is CASSQMTSGKNEQFF. The CDR3 DNA sequence: TGCGCCAGCAGCCAAATGACTAGCGGGAAGAATGAGCAGTTCTTC. This rearrangement joins TRBV4-3 to TRBJ2-1; 11 bases align to TRBD2. The CDR3 is made up of 15 amino acids. With V trimmed by 2 bases and J by 7 bases, 4 bases remained unmatched. Germline-derived CDR1 and CDR2 are LGHNA and YSLEER.

The genes are TRBV2 and TRBJ1-5; D gene ambiguous. Trimming removed 2 bases from V and 5 bases from J, with 13 bases in between. The CDR3 is 15 amino acids. Germline CDR1 reads SNHLY; CDR2 reads FYNNEI. In DNA, the CDR3 is TGTGCCAGCAGTGAATGGCCGGCGGACGATCAGCCCCAGCATTTT. Its protein product is CASSEWPADDQPQHF.

In its sample, this clone was seen once. The chain has TRBV5-1 and TRBJ1-1; 9 bases fit TRBD1. CDR3 length: 14 amino acids. With 4 bases clipped from V and 4 bases from J, the junction kept 5 bases outside the gene matches. Germline assignment: CDR1 SGHRS and CDR2 YFSETQ. The CDR3 loop is CASSTGTGSTEAFF. In DNA, the CDR3 is TGCGCCAGCAGCACTGGGACAGGGAGCACTGAAGCTTTCTTT.

This clone showed up just once. This chain joins TRBV5-5 and TRBJ1-1, with 7 bases identical to TRBD1. The CDR3 extends over 14 amino acids. Germline-derived CDR1 and CDR2 are SGHKS and YYEKEE (reference sequence). J lost 3 bases, V lost 4 bases, and 6 bases had no gene match. The CDR3 sequence is CASSARTGDTEAFF. The CDR3 DNA reads TGTGCCAGCAGCGCCCGGACAGGAGACACTGAAGCTTTCTTT.

This sequence joins TRBV28 and TRBJ2-7; 7 bases fit TRBD1. The CDR3 extends over 15 amino acids. Germline lookup yields CDR1 MDHEN and CDR2 SYDVKM. V lost 6 bases, J lost 1 base, and 9 bases stayed unmatched. CDR3 sequence reads: CASSPTGFPSYEQYF. The CDR3 region has the DNA TGTGCCAGCAGCCCGACAGGGTTCCCTTCCTACGAGCAGTACTTC.

The rearrangement joins TRBV28 to TRBJ1-4; the match to TRBD1 covers 8 bases. Germline V lookup: CDR1 MDHEN, CDR2 SYDVKM. The V gene end was trimmed by 4 bases and the J gene end by 7 bases; junction bases not matched to a gene: 8. The CDR3 covers 15 residues. CDR3: CASSSRTGRSEKLFF. The CDR3 DNA reads TGTGCCAGCAGTTCACGGACAGGGAGGAGTGAAAAACTGTTTTTT.

The CDR3 bases are TGTGCCAGCAGTTACGGCTCCGGGTACACTGAAGCTTTCTTT. Amino acid sequence: CASSYGSGYTEAFF. The chain carries TRBV6-5 and TRBJ1-1; D remains ambiguous. Trimming stripped 2 bases from V and 3 bases from J, with 10 bases between. The CDR3 loop spans 14 amino acids. CDR1 and CDR2 from the germline V gene are MNHEY and SVGAGI.

This rearrangement joins TRBV9 to TRBJ1-5, with a tentative D call TRBD1 (6 bases). CDR3 length: 15 residues. Germline V CDR1 and CDR2: SGDLS, YYNGEE. V lost 0 bases and J 4 bases, leaving 11 bases between the germline ends. The CDR3, as DNA: TGTGCCAGCAGCGTAGGATCCCAGGGGAATCAGCCCCAGCATTTT. Translated, it gives CASSVGSQGNQPQHF.

This chain joins TRBV15 and TRBJ1-1, with D unresolved. Germline CDR1 and CDR2: LNHNV and YYDKDF (reference sequence). CDR3 length equals 13 residues. The V end was cut by 1 base, the J end by 1 base, with 4 bases between. This CDR3 reads CATSRVGNTEAFF. The CDR3 DNA follows: TGTGCCACCAGCAGAGTCGGGAACACTGAAGCTTTCTTT.

The V gene is TRBV19, the J gene TRBJ2-3; 8 bases fit TRBD2. CDR3 length equals 15 residues. With V trimmed by 3 bases and J by 3 bases, 5 bases remained unmatched. Germline lookup yields CDR1 LNHDA and CDR2 SQIVND (reference sequence). CDR3 DNA sequence: TGTGCCAGTAGTATCACGGGAGGGAAGACAGATACGCAGTATTTT. Encoded protein: CASSITGGKTDTQYF.

The chain joins TRBV5-1 to TRBJ1-5, with 7 nucleotides matching TRBD1. The CDR3 covers 14 residues. Germline values: CDR1 SGHRS, CDR2 YFSETQ. V dropped 2 bases and J dropped 6; count of bases not matched to a gene: 5. This chain's CDR3 is CASSLGGGGQPQHF. The CDR3 DNA follows: TGCGCCAGCAGCTTAGGAGGGGGCGGTCAGCCCCAGCATTTT.

Turning to this clone: Mismatch with germline at one junction end may stem from a read error. The chain is built from TRBV28 and TRBJ1-2, with a possible D match to TRBD1 (6 bases). From germline, CDR1 is MDHEN and CDR2 SYDVKM. The CDR3 runs to 10 residues. The CDR3 here is CASSRLRGIF. The CDR3 coding sequence is TGTGCCAGCAGTAGGTTAAGGGGGATCTTC.

The chain has TRBV18 and TRBJ1-1; D might be TRBD1 (6 bases). CDR1 and CDR2 from the germline V gene are KGHSH and LQKENI. The CDR3 consists of 14 residues. Trimming removed 3 bases at V and 8 bases at J, with 16 bases between. Written as DNA, the CDR3 is TGTGCCAGCTCACCTCGGGACACACCCGGGGAAGCTTTCTTT. Translating it yields CASSPRDTPGEAFF.

The chain is built from TRBV14 and TRBJ2-5; the D gene could be TRBD1 or TRBD2 (5 bases each). The CDR3 loop spans 15 amino acids. Trimming took off 1 base at V and 5 bases at J, with 14 bases between the two ends. The germline V gene has CDR1 SGHDN and CDR2 FVKESK. CDR3 bases: TGTGCCAGCAGCCAAGTTTGGGGGTCTCGGGAGACCCAGTACTTC. This encodes CASSQVWGSRETQYF.

This rearrangement joins TRBV27 to TRBJ2-5; D uncertain. CDR1 and CDR2 (germline): MNHEY, SMNVEV (reference sequence). The length of the CDR3 is 11 residues. With 7 bases removed from V and 7 bases from J, the gap between germline ends came to 10 bases. The CDR3 DNA reads TGTGCCAGCAAAGTTGCCGGGACCCAGTACTTC. Protein sequence: CASKVAGTQYF.

The chain carries TRBV18 and TRBJ1-4; D gene ambiguous. This CDR3 has 16 residues. CDR1 is KGHSH, CDR2 LQKENI, per germline. Trimming took 2 bases from V and 3 from J, leaving 13 bases between them. This CDR3 reads CASSPYPTLANEKLFF. The CDR3 DNA reads TGTGCCAGCTCACCATACCCGACGCTGGCTAATGAAAAACTGTTTTTT.

The chain links TRBV19 to TRBJ1-1, with D possibly TRBD1 on 6 matching bases. From germline, CDR1 is LNHDA and CDR2 SQIVND (reference sequence). This CDR3 spans 15 amino acids. Trimming shortened V by 1 base and J by 4 bases, and 13 bases separated the two germline ends. The chain's CDR3 is CASSIAAGVGTEAFF. CDR3 DNA: TGTGCCAGTAGTATAGCGGCAGGGGTGGGCACTGAAGCTTTCTTT. Using reference TRBV19 and TRBJ1-1 for the parts outside the CDR3, the full variable domain is DGGITQSPKYLFRKEGQNVTLSCEQNLNHDAMYWYRQDPGQGLRLIYYSQIVNDFQKGDIAEGYSVSREKKESFPLTVTSAQKNPTAFYLCASSIAAGVGTEAFFGQGTRLTVV.

The chain carries TRBV18 and TRBJ2-2; D assignment may be TRBD1 or TRBD2 (5 bases each). Deletions cut 3 bases from V and 6 bases from J, with 5 bases between. Germline V gene lookup returns CDR1 KGHSH and CDR2 LQKENI. The CDR3 consists of 12 residues. The chain's CDR3 is CASSPGPGELFF. In nucleotides, the CDR3 is TGTGCCAGCTCACCGGGACCCGGGGAGCTGTTTTTT. The full variable domain, rest sourced from reference TRBV18 and TRBJ2-2, is NAGVMQNPRHLVRRRGQEARLRCSPMKGHSHVYWYRQLPEEGLKFMVYLQKENIIDESGMPKERFSAEFPKEGPSILRIQQVVRGDSAAYFCASSPGPGELFFGEGSRLTVL.

The CDR3 protein is CASSQGTGGRTEAFF. In DNA, the CDR3 is TGTGCCAGCAGCCAAGGGACAGGGGGCCGCACTGAAGCTTTCTTT. J is TRBJ1-1 and V is TRBV3-1 (or the pseudogene TRBV3-2), with 11 positions matching TRBD1. The V segment lost 1 base and the J segment 4 bases; nucleotides outside the gene matches: 2. This CDR3 is built from 15 residues. Germline V gives CDR1 LGHDT, CDR2 YNNKEL (reference sequence).

The J gene is TRBJ1-2, the V gene TRBV28; D ambiguous. Germline V gives CDR1 MDHEN, CDR2 SYDVKM. V was pared by 5 bases and J by 5 bases, with 9 bases between. This CDR3 is 12 amino acids long. The CDR3 DNA reads as TGTGCCAGCAGTCGACCCTTTTATGGCTACACCTTC. Translating gives CASSRPFYGYTF.

The chain couples TRBV7-9 to TRBJ1-2, with D uncertain. Trimming took off 3 bases at V and 7 bases at J, with 9 bases between the two ends. Germline CDR1 is SEHNR and CDR2 is FQNEAQ (reference sequence). CDR3 length: 12 amino acids. Written as DNA, the CDR3 is TGTGCCAGCAGCTTTGTCCCCCGTGGCTACACCTTC. It encodes CASSFVPRGYTF.